This TCR beta chain was captured in a study of response to subunit inactivated influenza vaccine. Whole-study findings and limits: It was suggested by the authors that few new T cells are recruited by each seasonal influenza vaccination.

This clonotype was seen only once. Antigen unknown. The CDR3 sequence is 17 residues long. Trimming took 0 bases from V and 2 from J; bases not matched to a gene: 7. CDR1 and CDR2 (germline): LGHDT, YNNKEL (reference sequence). In TCRdb, the RT-PCR reads were re-called with MiXCR into one record per CDR3 protein. In the table there are roughly 460,000 distinct CDR3 sequences, 11% of which are singletons. The sequence was obtained from a man aged 50-59 years who received an inactivated influenza vaccine. The sequences come from PBMCs from blood, collected more than 35 days after vaccination. The chain links TRBV3-1 to TRBJ2-1, with TRBD2 matching 7 bases. CDR3 amino acids: CASSQDTGAGPYNEQFF. CDR3 coding DNA: TGTGCCAGCAGCCAAGACACCGGAGCGGGGCCCTACAATGAGCAGTTCTTC.